A selection of T cell receptor beta chains follows, all from one sample in a study of cytomegalovirus exposure and HLA in healthy donors. The data were produced by immunoSEQ multiplex PCR, yet TCRdb's version contains in-frame clones alone and is incomplete. There are roughly 120,000 clones in the sample; 79% occur only once, and about 4.5% lies in the top ten. The specimen sequenced was PBMCs. The receptors shown here come from a man under 40 in good health and CMV-seropositive. Each CDR3 is given with its conserved first and last residue. Fields, in order: clone size, J gene, V gene, D gene, CDR3 protein, CDR3 DNA. D genes are given only for firm matches. Part of the rows lack a size; the others show once, few, many or a class for expanded clones.

clone_size: -
j_call: TRBJ2-2
v_call: TRBV7-3
d_call: -
cdr3_aa: CASRDGNTGELFF
cdr3_nt: TGTGCCAGCCGCGATGGGAACACCGGGGAGCTGTTTTTT

clone_size: -
j_call: TRBJ1-1
v_call: TRBV2
d_call: TRBD1
cdr3_aa: CASSEATGGNTEAFF
cdr3_nt: TGTGCCAGCAGTGAAGCGACAGGGGGAAACACTGAAGCTTTCTTT

clone_size: -
j_call: TRBJ2-6
v_call: TRBV13
d_call: TRBD1
cdr3_aa: CASSPVPGQGNGADGLTF
cdr3_nt: TGTGCCAGCAGCCCCGTCCCGGGACAGGGGAACGGGGCCGACGGCCTGACTTTC

clone_size: -
j_call: TRBJ1-1
v_call: TRBV11-3
d_call: TRBD1
cdr3_aa: CASSLGSGTGPNTEAFF
cdr3_nt: TGTGCCAGCAGCTTAGGTTCCGGGACAGGTCCCAACACTGAAGCTTTCTTT

clone_size: -
j_call: TRBJ2-2
v_call: TRBV5-1
d_call: TRBD1
cdr3_aa: CASSLGQGASGELFF
cdr3_nt: TGCGCCAGCAGCCTGGGACAGGGGGCCTCCGGGGAGCTGTTTTTT

clone_size: -
j_call: TRBJ2-7
v_call: TRBV10-3
d_call: TRBD1
cdr3_aa: CAISEGLTGQIYEQYF
cdr3_nt: TGTGCCATCAGTGAGGGCCTGACAGGGCAAATCTACGAGCAGTACTTC

clone_size: -
j_call: TRBJ1-4
v_call: TRBV27
d_call: -
cdr3_aa: CAIHRTNEKLFF
cdr3_nt: TGTGCCATACACCGAACTAATGAAAAACTGTTTTTT

clone_size: -
j_call: TRBJ2-6
v_call: TRBV4-2
d_call: -
cdr3_aa: CASSLDRSSGANGLTF
cdr3_nt: TGTGCCAGCAGCCTCGACAGATCCTCTGGGGCCAACGGCCTGACTTTC

clone_size: -
j_call: TRBJ2-6
v_call: TRBV25-1
d_call: -
cdr3_aa: CASSEMGGLPGANVLTF
cdr3_nt: TGTGCCAGCAGTGAGATGGGGGGTTTGCCTGGGGCCAACGTCCTGACTTTC

clone_size: -
j_call: TRBJ2-3
v_call: TRBV7-3
d_call: -
cdr3_aa: CASSLGTPGDTQYF
cdr3_nt: TGTGCCAGCAGCTTAGGGACTCCGGGGGATACGCAGTATTTT

clone_size: -
j_call: TRBJ2-1
v_call: TRBV28
d_call: TRBD2
cdr3_aa: CASSFGLAVSYNEQFF
cdr3_nt: TGTGCCAGCAGTTTCGGACTAGCGGTTTCCTACAATGAGCAGTTCTTC

clone_size: -
j_call: TRBJ1-5
v_call: TRBV6-6
d_call: -
cdr3_aa: CASSYSSPHNQPQHF
cdr3_nt: TGTGCCAGCAGTTACTCGAGCCCCCATAATCAGCCCCAGCATTTT

clone_size: -
j_call: TRBJ1-1
v_call: TRBV5-4
d_call: -
cdr3_aa: CASSRGGTEAFF
cdr3_nt: TGTGCCAGCAGTCGAGGGGGTACTGAAGCTTTCTTT

clone_size: -
j_call: TRBJ2-7
v_call: TRBV7-9
d_call: -
cdr3_aa: CSSSYRDLTYEQYF
cdr3_nt: TGTTCCAGCAGTTACCGGGACTTGACCTACGAGCAGTACTTC

clone_size: -
j_call: TRBJ2-7
v_call: TRBV30
d_call: TRBD1
cdr3_aa: CAWRLGTAYEQYF
cdr3_nt: TGTGCCTGGAGACTCGGGACAGCTTACGAGCAGTACTTC

clone_size: -
j_call: TRBJ1-2
v_call: TRBV5-1
d_call: -
cdr3_aa: CASSFRGRQDVAGYTF
cdr3_nt: TGCGCCAGCAGCTTCAGGGGACGACAGGACGTCGCCGGCTACACCTTC

clone_size: -
j_call: TRBJ2-2
v_call: TRBV5-1
d_call: -
cdr3_aa: CASSLGILAGLTTNTGELFF
cdr3_nt: TGCGCCAGCAGCCTGGGAATACTAGCAGGACTCACTACTAACACCGGGGAGCTGTTTTTT

clone_size: few
j_call: TRBJ2-2
v_call: TRBV7-2
d_call: TRBD1
cdr3_aa: CASSLAHLTGATGELFF
cdr3_nt: TGTGCCAGCAGCTTAGCGCATCTTACAGGGGCCACCGGGGAGCTGTTTTTT

clone_size: -
j_call: TRBJ2-3
v_call: TRBV15
d_call: TRBD2
cdr3_aa: CATSRDPAAGLTDTQYF
cdr3_nt: TGTGCCACCAGCAGAGATCCGGCAGCGGGGCTTACAGATACGCAGTATTTT

clone_size: -
j_call: TRBJ2-7
v_call: TRBV4-2
d_call: TRBD2
cdr3_aa: CASSQRSGRAFHEQYF
cdr3_nt: TGTGCCAGCAGCCAACGTAGCGGGAGGGCCTTTCACGAGCAGTACTTC

clone_size: -
j_call: TRBJ2-5
v_call: TRBV10-3
d_call: TRBD1
cdr3_aa: CAINNRDSDQETQYF
cdr3_nt: TGTGCCATCAACAACCGGGACAGCGACCAAGAGACCCAGTACTTC

clone_size: -
j_call: TRBJ2-3
v_call: TRBV6-5
d_call: TRBD2
cdr3_aa: CASSYSGLAGTDTQYF
cdr3_nt: TGTGCCAGCAGTTACTCGGGACTAGCGGGCACAGATACGCAGTATTTT

clone_size: -
j_call: TRBJ2-5
v_call: TRBV5-6
d_call: -
cdr3_aa: CASSRGETQYF
cdr3_nt: TGTGCCAGCAGCCGAGGGGAGACCCAGTACTTC

clone_size: -
j_call: TRBJ1-1
v_call: TRBV16
d_call: -
cdr3_aa: CASNQIGAGANTEAFF
cdr3_nt: TGTGCCAGCAATCAAATAGGGGCAGGGGCGAACACTGAAGCTTTCTTT

clone_size: once
j_call: TRBJ2-7
v_call: TRBV27
d_call: TRBD1
cdr3_aa: CASSLLLGQGPYEQYF
cdr3_nt: TGTGCCAGCAGTTTATTATTGGGACAGGGCCCCTACGAGCAGTACTTC

clone_size: few
j_call: TRBJ2-3
v_call: TRBV6-1
d_call: -
cdr3_aa: CASSEGKETDTQYF
cdr3_nt: TGTGCCAGCAGTGAAGGCAAGGAGACAGATACGCAGTATTTT

clone_size: -
j_call: TRBJ1-2
v_call: TRBV7-2
d_call: -
cdr3_aa: CASSLARISYGYTF
cdr3_nt: TGTGCCAGCAGCTTAGCGCGGATTTCCTATGGCTACACCTTC

clone_size: -
j_call: TRBJ2-1
v_call: TRBV5-4
d_call: TRBD2
cdr3_aa: CASSRPGLAGGRSGNEQFF
cdr3_nt: TGTGCCAGCAGCCGCCCGGGACTAGCGGGGGGGCGTTCGGGTAATGAGCAGTTCTTC

clone_size: -
j_call: TRBJ2-7
v_call: TRBV5-1
d_call: TRBD1
cdr3_aa: CASSFRGQGTKYEQYF
cdr3_nt: TGCGCCAGCAGCTTCAGAGGACAGGGGACCAAATACGAGCAGTACTTC

clone_size: -
j_call: TRBJ2-7
v_call: TRBV18
d_call: TRBD1
cdr3_aa: CASSPAGQGLYEQYF
cdr3_nt: TGTGCCAGCTCACCGGCGGGACAGGGTTTGTACGAGCAGTACTTC

clone_size: -
j_call: TRBJ1-4
v_call: TRBV19
d_call: -
cdr3_aa: CASSIDPAGVDEKLFF
cdr3_nt: TGTGCCAGTAGTATAGATCCGGCAGGGGTGGATGAAAAACTGTTTTTT

clone_size: -
j_call: TRBJ2-7
v_call: TRBV7-2
d_call: TRBD1
cdr3_aa: CASSPRTGPYEQYF
cdr3_nt: TGTGCCAGCAGCCCCCGGACAGGGCCCTACGAGCAGTACTTC

clone_size: -
j_call: TRBJ2-7
v_call: TRBV4-2
d_call: TRBD2
cdr3_aa: CASSQDLGGRALWYEQYF
cdr3_nt: TGTGCCAGCAGCCAAGATTTAGGTGGGAGGGCCCTTTGGTACGAGCAGTACTTC

clone_size: few
j_call: TRBJ2-2
v_call: TRBV2
d_call: TRBD2
cdr3_aa: CASSWTSGSPGELFF
cdr3_nt: TGTGCCAGCAGTTGGACTAGCGGGAGCCCCGGGGAGCTGTTTTTT

clone_size: -
j_call: TRBJ1-1
v_call: TRBV19
d_call: -
cdr3_aa: CASSSRGNTEAFF
cdr3_nt: TGTGCCAGTAGTAGCAGGGGGAACACTGAAGCTTTCTTT

clone_size: -
j_call: TRBJ2-4
v_call: TRBV11-3
d_call: TRBD2
cdr3_aa: CASSSGGGDIQYF
cdr3_nt: TGTGCCAGCAGCTCGGGAGGGGGGGACATTCAGTACTTC

clone_size: -
j_call: TRBJ1-6
v_call: TRBV4-2
d_call: TRBD1
cdr3_aa: CASSQMAVRSGGSSPLHF
cdr3_nt: TGTGCCAGCAGCCAAATGGCGGTCCGGTCAGGGGGAAGTTCACCCCTCCACTTT

clone_size: -
j_call: TRBJ2-7
v_call: TRBV7-2
d_call: -
cdr3_aa: CASSLVPGRGGNEQYF
cdr3_nt: TGTGCCAGCAGCTTAGTTCCGGGCCGGGGCGGGAACGAGCAGTACTTC

clone_size: -
j_call: TRBJ1-5
v_call: TRBV5-5
d_call: -
cdr3_aa: CASSIGTDERPQHF
cdr3_nt: TGTGCCAGCAGCATAGGGACTGATGAACGGCCCCAGCATTTT

clone_size: -
j_call: TRBJ1-4
v_call: TRBV2
d_call: -
cdr3_aa: CASSTDSRYEKLFF
cdr3_nt: TGTGCCAGCAGCACAGACAGTAGATATGAAAAACTGTTTTTT

clone_size: -
j_call: TRBJ2-3
v_call: TRBV6-5
d_call: -
cdr3_aa: CASSYRQGPDTQYF
cdr3_nt: TGTGCCAGCAGTTATCGTCAGGGGCCCGATACGCAGTATTTT

clone_size: -
j_call: TRBJ2-7
v_call: TRBV19
d_call: -
cdr3_aa: CASSMGQKPYEQYF
cdr3_nt: TGTGCCAGTAGTATGGGGCAAAAGCCCTACGAGCAGTACTTC

clone_size: few
j_call: TRBJ2-5
v_call: TRBV7-9
d_call: -
cdr3_aa: CASSLVQGMVETQYF
cdr3_nt: TGTGCCAGCAGCTTAGTACAGGGAATGGTTGAGACCCAGTACTTC

clone_size: -
j_call: TRBJ1-4
v_call: TRBV7-9
d_call: -
cdr3_aa: CSSSLIGVLNEKLFF
cdr3_nt: TGTTCCAGCAGCCTAATAGGGGTGCTTAATGAAAAACTGTTTTTT

clone_size: -
j_call: TRBJ2-7
v_call: TRBV11-2
d_call: -
cdr3_aa: CASSLVGYEQYF
cdr3_nt: TGTGCCAGCAGCTTAGTCGGCTACGAGCAGTACTTC

clone_size: -
j_call: TRBJ2-5
v_call: TRBV11-2
d_call: -
cdr3_aa: CASSLDGPLGETQYF
cdr3_nt: TGTGCCAGCAGCTTAGATGGGCCGCTGGGAGAGACCCAGTACTTC

clone_size: -
j_call: TRBJ2-7
v_call: TRBV18
d_call: -
cdr3_aa: CASSPGVDYEQYF
cdr3_nt: TGTGCCAGCTCACCTGGAGTAGACTACGAGCAGTACTTC

clone_size: -
j_call: TRBJ2-1
v_call: TRBV5-1
d_call: TRBD2
cdr3_aa: CASSFRLAGEFIEQFF
cdr3_nt: TGCGCCAGCAGCTTCAGGCTAGCGGGAGAATTTATTGAGCAGTTCTTC

clone_size: -
j_call: TRBJ2-1
v_call: TRBV7-3
d_call: TRBD2
cdr3_aa: CASSPGGSGAYNEQFF
cdr3_nt: TGTGCCAGCAGCCCCGGGGGTAGCGGGGCTTACAATGAGCAGTTCTTC

clone_size: -
j_call: TRBJ2-2
v_call: TRBV7-3
d_call: TRBD2
cdr3_aa: CASSLRGGPNGELFF
cdr3_nt: TGTGCCAGCAGCTTACGCGGGGGGCCGAACGGGGAGCTGTTTTTT

clone_size: few
j_call: TRBJ2-3
v_call: TRBV29-1
d_call: -
cdr3_aa: CSGGAGWGMADTQYF
cdr3_nt: TGCAGCGGGGGAGCAGGATGGGGTATGGCAGATACGCAGTATTTT